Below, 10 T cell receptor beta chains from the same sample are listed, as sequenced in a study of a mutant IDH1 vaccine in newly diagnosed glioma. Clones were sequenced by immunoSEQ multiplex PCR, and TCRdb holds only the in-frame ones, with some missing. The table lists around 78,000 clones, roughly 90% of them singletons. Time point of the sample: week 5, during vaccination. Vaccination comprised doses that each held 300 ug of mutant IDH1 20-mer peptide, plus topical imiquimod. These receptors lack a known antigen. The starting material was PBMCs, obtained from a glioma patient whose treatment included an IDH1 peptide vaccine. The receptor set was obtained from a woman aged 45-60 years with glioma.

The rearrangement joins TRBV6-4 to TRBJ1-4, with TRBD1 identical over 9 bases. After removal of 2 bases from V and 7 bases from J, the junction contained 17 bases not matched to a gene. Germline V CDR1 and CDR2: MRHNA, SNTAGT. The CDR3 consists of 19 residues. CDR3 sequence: CASSDPIGTPDRGGEKLFF. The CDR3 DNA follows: TGTGCCAGCAGTGACCCCATAGGCACCCCGGACAGGGGAGGTGAAAAACTGTTTTTT.

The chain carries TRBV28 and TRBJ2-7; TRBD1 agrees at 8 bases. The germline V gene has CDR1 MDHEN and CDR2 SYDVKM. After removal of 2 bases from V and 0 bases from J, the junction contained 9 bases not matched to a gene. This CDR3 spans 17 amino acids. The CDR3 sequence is CASSLVSGTGPSYEQYF. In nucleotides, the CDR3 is TGTGCCAGCAGTTTAGTCTCCGGGACAGGACCCTCCTACGAGCAGTACTTC.

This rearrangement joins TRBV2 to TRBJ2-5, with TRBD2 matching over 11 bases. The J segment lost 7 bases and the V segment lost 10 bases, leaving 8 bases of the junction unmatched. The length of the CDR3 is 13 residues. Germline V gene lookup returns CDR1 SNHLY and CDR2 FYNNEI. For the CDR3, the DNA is TGTGCCATTGGGACTAGCGGAGGGGGGACCCAGTACTTC. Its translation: CAIGTSGGGTQYF. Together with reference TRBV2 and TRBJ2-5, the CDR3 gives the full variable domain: EPEVTQTPSHQVTQMGQEVILRCVPISNHLYFYWYRQILGQKVEFLVSFYNNEISEKSEIFDDQFSVERPDGSNFTLKIRSTKLEDSAMYFCAIGTSGGGTQYFGPGTRLLVL.

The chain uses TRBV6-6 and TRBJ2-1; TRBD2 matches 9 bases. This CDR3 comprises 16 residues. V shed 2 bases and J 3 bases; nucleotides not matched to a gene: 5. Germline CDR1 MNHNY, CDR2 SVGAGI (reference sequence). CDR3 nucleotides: TGTGCCAGCAGTTACCTGGTAGCGGGAGTCTACAATGAGCAGTTCTTC. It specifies CASSYLVAGVYNEQFF.

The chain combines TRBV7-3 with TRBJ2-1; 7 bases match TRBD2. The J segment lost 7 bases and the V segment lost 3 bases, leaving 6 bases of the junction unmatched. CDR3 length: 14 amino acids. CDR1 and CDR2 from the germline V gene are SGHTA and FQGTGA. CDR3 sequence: CASSFGLSGNEQFF. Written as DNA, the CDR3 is TGTGCCAGCAGCTTCGGCCTTAGCGGGAATGAGCAGTTCTTC.

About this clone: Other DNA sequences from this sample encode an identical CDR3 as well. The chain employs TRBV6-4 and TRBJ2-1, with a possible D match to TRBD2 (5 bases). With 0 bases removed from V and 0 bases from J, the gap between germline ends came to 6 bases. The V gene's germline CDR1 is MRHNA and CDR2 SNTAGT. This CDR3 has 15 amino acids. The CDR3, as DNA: TGTGCCAGCAGTGACTCAAGCGGCTCCTACAATGAGCAGTTCTTC. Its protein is CASSDSSGSYNEQFF.

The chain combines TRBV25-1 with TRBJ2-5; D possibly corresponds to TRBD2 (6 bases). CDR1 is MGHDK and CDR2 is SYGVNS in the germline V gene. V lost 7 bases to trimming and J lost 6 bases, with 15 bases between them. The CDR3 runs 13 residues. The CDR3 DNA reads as TGTGCCAGCATCGAACCAGGGAGGCAGACCCAGTACTTC. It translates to CASIEPGRQTQYF. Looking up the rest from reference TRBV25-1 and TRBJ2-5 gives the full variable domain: EADIYQTPRYLVIGTGKKITLECSQTMGHDKMYWYQQDPGMELHLIHYSYGVNSTEKGDLSSESTVSRIRTEHFPLTLESARPSHTSQYLCASIEPGRQTQYFGPGTRLLVL.

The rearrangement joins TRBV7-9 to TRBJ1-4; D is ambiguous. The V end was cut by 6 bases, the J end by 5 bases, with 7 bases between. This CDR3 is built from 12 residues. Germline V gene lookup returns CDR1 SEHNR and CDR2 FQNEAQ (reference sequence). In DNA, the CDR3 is TGTGCCAGCAGTCTCCTAAATGAAAAACTGTTTTTT. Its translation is CASSLLNEKLFF.

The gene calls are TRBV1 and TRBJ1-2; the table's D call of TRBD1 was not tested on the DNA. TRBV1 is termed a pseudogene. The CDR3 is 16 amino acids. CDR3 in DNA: TGCACCAGCAGCCAGGCCGGCGAGGCAGGGTGCTATGGCTACACCTTC. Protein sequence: CTSSQAGEAGCYGYTF.

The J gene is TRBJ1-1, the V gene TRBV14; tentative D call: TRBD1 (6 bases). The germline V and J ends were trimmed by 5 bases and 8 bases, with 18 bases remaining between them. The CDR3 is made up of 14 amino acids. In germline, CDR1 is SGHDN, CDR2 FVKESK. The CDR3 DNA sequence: TGTGCCAGCAGCTACAGTTGGGGGGCATCCGAAGCTTTCTTT. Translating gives CASSYSWGASEAFF.